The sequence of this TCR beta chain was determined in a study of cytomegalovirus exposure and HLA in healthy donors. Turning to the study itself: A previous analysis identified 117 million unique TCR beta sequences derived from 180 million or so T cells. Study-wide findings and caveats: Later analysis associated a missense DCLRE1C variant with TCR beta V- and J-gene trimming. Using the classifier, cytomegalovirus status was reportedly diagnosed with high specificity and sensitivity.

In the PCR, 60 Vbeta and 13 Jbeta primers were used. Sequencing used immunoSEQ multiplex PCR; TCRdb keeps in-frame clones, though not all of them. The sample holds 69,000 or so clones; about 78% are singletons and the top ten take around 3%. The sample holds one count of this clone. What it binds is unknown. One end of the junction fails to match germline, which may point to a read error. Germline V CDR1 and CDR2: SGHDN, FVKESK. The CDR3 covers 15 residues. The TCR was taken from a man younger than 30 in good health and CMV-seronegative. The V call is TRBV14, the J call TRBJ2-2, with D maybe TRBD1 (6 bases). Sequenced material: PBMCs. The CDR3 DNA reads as TGTGCCAGCAGCCAAGTATCGGGGACAACCGGGGAGCTGTTGTTT. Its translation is CASSQVSGTTGELLF. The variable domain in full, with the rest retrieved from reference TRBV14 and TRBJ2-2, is EAGVTQFPSHSVIEKGQTVTLRCDPISGHDNLYWYRRVMGKEIKFLLHFVKESKQDESGMPNNRFLAERTGGTYSTLKVQPAELEDSGVYFCASSQVSGTTGELLFGEGSRLTVL.